The TCR beta chain under discussion was sequenced for a study of T cell repertoires in cytomegalovirus infection. Only a few counts were recorded for this clonotype. Germline CDR1 and CDR2: MGHRA and YSYEKL. Trimming took off 3 bases at V and 5 bases at J, with 6 bases between the two ends. The CDR3 loop spans 12 amino acids. One entry per CDR3 protein, called by TCRdb with MiXCR from the reads. Found here are just over 300,000 distinct CDR3 sequences, roughly a sixth of them singletons; the top ten hold around 12%. Sequenced: PBMCs. V and J are TRBV4-1 and TRBJ2-3; D remains unclear. The source is a human donor in good health (CMV status not recorded). Some clones in this sample may be carry-over from other donors' samples. The CDR3 sequence is CASSHLGDTQYF. In nucleotides, the CDR3 is TGCGCCAGCAGCCATTTAGGAGATACGCAGTATTTT.